A selection of T cell receptor beta chains follows, all from one sample in a study of naive and memory T cell subsets. MiXCR, applied by TCRdb to the UMI-ligation and nested PCR reads, yields one record per CDR3 protein. Of 120,000 to 150,000 distinct CDR3 sequences listed, roughly 22% are singletons. Source material: naive CD4+ T cells from blood. These receptors were taken from a human donor in good health. CDR3s include the opening cysteine and the closing phenylalanine or tryptophan.

J gene	V gene	CDR3 protein
TRBJ2-7	TRBV6-6	CATSRVSAGEQYF
TRBJ2-1	TRBV5-1	CASSSRTVSSYNEQFF
TRBJ2-7	TRBV7-2	CASSLSNRGSEQYF
TRBJ2-7	TRBV29-1	CSQNRGSDYEQYF
TRBJ1-5	TRBV30	CAWSVPWDESNQPQHF
TRBJ2-7	TRBV5-1	CASSLVETYEQYF
TRBJ2-7	TRBV20-1	CSASDRGPYEQYF
TRBJ2-3	TRBV11-2	CASRLHSWGEDTQYF
TRBJ1-6	TRBV7-8	CASSVTIRGSSYNSPLHF
TRBJ2-7	TRBV7-6	CASSLASRSYEQYF
TRBJ1-6	TRBV6-5	CASSTSTGAGNSPLHF
TRBJ1-1	TRBV29-1	CSAGPGAAEAFF
TRBJ2-2	TRBV5-1	CASSSVAENTGELFF
TRBJ2-1	TRBV27	CASSPRGGGYNEQFF
TRBJ2-2	TRBV7-9	CASSSQGIGELFF
TRBJ2-3	TRBV24-1	CATSDQGLAPTDTQYF
TRBJ2-2	TRBV12-3/TRBV12-4	CASRRSGATGELFF
TRBJ2-3	TRBV7-7	CASSLGRVADTQYF
TRBJ2-7	TRBV11-2	CASRSPGTRGREQYF
TRBJ1-1	TRBV5-1	CASSWGTGVKNTEAFF
TRBJ2-2	TRBV12-3/TRBV12-4	CASSSLTGSNTGELFF
TRBJ2-5	TRBV6-6	CASSPIDSTRIGTQYF
TRBJ2-6	TRBV28	CASSLEGTGANVLTF
TRBJ1-2	TRBV6-5	CASSTGQADYYGYTF
TRBJ1-6	TRBV11-2	CASSPDAQAYNSPLHF
TRBJ2-7	TRBV7-2	CASRRGGTYEQYF
TRBJ2-1	TRBV28	CASSSRGYSYNEQFF
TRBJ2-2	TRBV7-2	CASRGQATGELFF
TRBJ2-3	TRBV24-1	CATSADSTDTQYF
TRBJ2-1	TRBV7-3	CASSLRAFSGGYNEQFF
TRBJ2-7	TRBV7-2	CASSVSGTGLSEQYF
TRBJ2-1	TRBV6-5	CATRAGSYNEQFF